This TCR beta chain emerged from a study of T-cell memory formation after mild COVID-19. In this sample, this clonotype turned up a few times. TCRdb re-analysed the 5' RACE reads in MiXCR, keeping a single row per CDR3 protein. Counted here are about 110,000 distinct CDR3 sequences, 15% to 20% occurring once; the ten biggest clones make up over 4.5%. Germline loops: CDR1 SGHRS, CDR2 YFSETQ. Trimming pared 0 bases from V and 1 base from J, leaving 10 bases between. The CDR3 contains 15 residues. The V gene is TRBV5-1, the J gene TRBJ2-5, with no clear D. This receptor was taken from a man in his late teens or twenties who had mild COVID-19 (a few samples of this study predate the infection). Cell type and time point are not known. The specimen was PBMCs or a T cell subset sorted from them (not recorded which). Written as DNA, the CDR3 is TGCGCCAGCAGCTTGGCGCAGCCGTCCCAAGAGACCCAGTACTTC. Residues: CASSLAQPSQETQYF.